These 9 T cell receptor beta chains share one sample of origin, sequenced in a study of blood T cells in healthy people across ages. Next came a second PCR, run for roughly 6 to 11 cycles, which used a sample-barcoded 5' primer along with a J-beta primer mix. TCRdb used MiXCR to reprocess the 5' RACE reads, holding one entry per CDR3 protein. Of roughly 800,000 distinct CDR3 sequences in the sample, roughly 26% were seen once. The sample was also linked to a second study, of T cells of mothers and their children.

Material: blood. These receptor sequences come from a boy younger than 18 in good health.

This clonotype was seen a few times. CDR3 loop: CAARQGRDYEQYF. Here the CDR3 DNA reads TGTGCCGCTCGACAGGGGCGGGACTACGAGCAGTACTTC. The genes are TRBV6-6 and TRBJ2-7; TRBD1 agrees at 8 bases. V lost 11 bases, J lost 3 bases, and 9 bases stayed unmatched. Germline CDR1 is MNHNY and CDR2 is SVGAGI (reference sequence). The CDR3 has 13 residues.

This clonotype was seen only a few times. The V gene is TRBV20-1, the J gene TRBJ2-7; D possibly uses TRBD1 or TRBD2 (5 bases each). V was shortened by 1 base and J by 2 bases, with 12 bases between the two germline ends. From germline, CDR1 is DFQATT and CDR2 SNEGSKA (reference sequence). The CDR3 loop spans 14 amino acids. CDR3 sequence (DNA): TGCAGTGCTAGAGTAGCAGGGAGCACCTACGAGCAGTACTTC. Protein sequence: CSARVAGSTYEQYF.

The chain uses TRBV9 and TRBJ2-3; unclear D gene. With 3 bases removed from V and 4 bases from J, the gap between germline ends came to 15 bases. Germline loops: CDR1 SGDLS, CDR2 YYNGEE. The CDR3 length is 15 residues. CDR3: CASSAPRAWADTQYF. Here the CDR3 DNA reads TGTGCCAGCAGCGCCCCTCGAGCTTGGGCAGATACGCAGTATTTT.

The CDR3 protein is CSVGQGELGAFF. Written as DNA, the CDR3 is TGCAGCGTCGGACAGGGCGAACTAGGAGCTTTCTTT. This chain links TRBV29-1 with TRBJ1-1; TRBD1 aligns across 8 bases. Unmatched junction bases numbered 10, after V lost 6 bases and J lost 10 bases. The CDR3 spans 12 residues. In germline, CDR1 is SQVTM, CDR2 ANQGSEA.

The chain carries TRBV6-6 and TRBJ1-2; TRBD1 is a possible D gene (5 bases). The CDR3 length is 14 residues. The germline V gene has CDR1 MNHNY and CDR2 SVGAGI (reference sequence). V lost 2 bases and J 4 bases, leaving 11 bases between the germline ends. In DNA, the CDR3 is TGTGCCAGCAGTTACGACGGACAAACCTATGGCTACACCTTC. Amino acids: CASSYDGQTYGYTF.

Only a few counts were recorded for this clonotype. For the CDR3, the DNA is TGTGCCAGCAGTTACGGCCGGGACTCGTTTTACGAGCAGTACTTC. It specifies CASSYGRDSFYEQYF. The chain couples TRBV6-6 to TRBJ2-1, with D perhaps TRBD2 (6 bases). The end of the DNA aligns better with TRBJ2-7, so the J call may be wrong. Per the germline V gene, CDR1 is MNHNY and CDR2 is SVGAGI (reference sequence). This CDR3 spans 15 amino acids.

The genes are TRBV7-9 and TRBJ1-5, with TRBD1 as a possible D gene (5 bases). Trimming removed 6 bases at V and 7 bases at J, with 10 bases between. This CDR3 has 12 amino acids. The V gene's germline CDR1 is SEHNR and CDR2 FQNEAQ (reference sequence). CDR3 in amino acids: CASRQGSQPQHF. The CDR3 bases are TGTGCCAGCAGGCAGGGATCCCAGCCCCAGCATTTT. Variable domain in full (rest from reference TRBV7-9 and TRBJ1-5): DTGVSQNPRHKITKRGQNVTFRCDPISEHNRLYWYRQTLGQGPEFLTYFQNEAQLEKSRLLSDRFSAERPKGSFSTLEIQRTEQGDSAMYLCASRQGSQPQHFGDGTRLSIL.

There are a few counts of this clonotype. The chain combines TRBV2 with TRBJ2-1; TRBD2 agrees at 7 bases. CDR3 length: 14 amino acids. Germline V gene sequence: CDR1 SNHLY, CDR2 FYNNEI. V was pared by 1 base and J by 9 bases, with 6 bases of the junction left unmatched. DNA of the CDR3: TGTGCCAGCAGTGAAGTAGCGGGTGCCGGTGAGCAGTTCTTC. This translates into CASSEVAGAGEQFF. Together with reference TRBV2 and TRBJ2-1, the CDR3 gives the full variable domain: EPEVTQTPSHQVTQMGQEVILRCVPISNHLYFYWYRQILGQKVEFLVSFYNNEISEKSEIFDDQFSVERPDGSNFTLKIRSTKLEDSAMYFCASSEVAGAGEQFFGPGTRLTVL.

This clonotype turned up a few times. This sequence joins TRBV12-5 and TRBJ1-4; tentatively, D is TRBD1 (6 bases). Germline assignment: CDR1 LGHNT and CDR2 FRNRAP. The CDR3 sequence is 15 residues long. The V end was cut by 4 bases, the J end by 0 bases, with 9 bases between. The CDR3 DNA sequence: TGTGCTAGTGGTTGGGGGCCTTCAACTAATGAAAAACTGTTTTTT. Protein sequence: CASGWGPSTNEKLFF. Together with reference TRBV12-5 and TRBJ1-4, the CDR3 gives the full variable domain: DARVTQTPRHKVTEMGQEVTMRCQPILGHNTVFWYRQTMMQGLELLAYFRNRAPLDDSGMPKDRFSAEMPDATLATLKIQPSEPRDSAVYFCASGWGPSTNEKLFFGSGTQLSVL.